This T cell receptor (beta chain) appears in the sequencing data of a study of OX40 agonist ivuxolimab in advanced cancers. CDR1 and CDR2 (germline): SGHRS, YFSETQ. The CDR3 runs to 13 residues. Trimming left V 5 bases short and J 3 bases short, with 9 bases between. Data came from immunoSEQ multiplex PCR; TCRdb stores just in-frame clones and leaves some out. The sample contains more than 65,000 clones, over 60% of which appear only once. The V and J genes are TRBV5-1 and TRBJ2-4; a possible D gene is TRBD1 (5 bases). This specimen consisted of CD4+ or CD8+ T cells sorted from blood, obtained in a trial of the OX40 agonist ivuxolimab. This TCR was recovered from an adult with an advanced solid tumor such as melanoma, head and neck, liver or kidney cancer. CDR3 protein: CASRTTGKNIQYF. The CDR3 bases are TGCGCCAGCAGAACAACAGGCAAAAACATTCAGTACTTC.